The rows below give T cell receptor beta chains drawn from one sample of a study of cytomegalovirus exposure and HLA in healthy donors. Clones were read by immunoSEQ multiplex PCR, and TCRdb kept only the in-frame ones, dropping some. The sample has roughly 200,000 clones, 75% to 85% seen once. The sequencing input was PBMCs. The origin of the receptors is a woman aged 45-59 years in good health and CMV-seronegative. Each CDR3 is given without its conserved first and last residue.

>TRBV27|TRBJ1-1
ASSLRGQALSAAF
>TRBV10-1|TRBJ2-7
ASRNHSEYDRY
>TRBV27|TRBJ1-4
ASSGGATNEKLF
>TRBV5-1|TRBJ2-1
ASSLELAGNNEQF
>TRBV6-1|TRBJ2-1
ASRLSSTDEQF
>TRBV28|TRBJ1-2
ASSLRDRGRLGYT
>TRBV7-3|TRBJ2-1
ASSFSGPSYNEQF
>TRBV28|TRBJ2-7
ASSRDRVGEQY
>TRBV6-5|TRBJ2-1
ASSYVGTSNEQF
>TRBV6-1|TRBJ2-1
ASSDRGLAYNEQF
>TRBV21-1|TRBJ1-4
ASRRSAGKLF
>TRBV7-3|TRBJ2-1
ASSTLPNSGEQF
>TRBV7-9|TRBJ1-2
ASSFGSTPNGYT
>TRBV29-1|TRBJ2-7
SVEVHTTYEQY
>TRBV5-8|TRBJ2-5
ASSLRARRETQY
>TRBV7-3|TRBJ2-5
ASSRGQQETQY
>TRBV6-1|TRBJ2-3
ASSEPTNLAGGYTDTQY
>TRBV7-8|TRBJ1-2
ASSPDRDGYT
>TRBV18|TRBJ1-5
ASSPGTPPNQPQH
>TRBV19|TRBJ2-7
ASSTGSSASYEQY
>TRBV27|TRBJ2-6
ASSLPRAGANVLT
>TRBV6-5|TRBJ2-7
ASSYAGGAYEQY
>TRBV11-2|-
ASSASYEQY
>TRBV7-9|TRBJ2-2
SSFLRGGSTGELF
>TRBV6-1|TRBJ2-7
ASSARGAYEQY
>TRBV11-2|TRBJ2-1
ASSLELAGNEQF
>TRBV11-3|TRBJ2-1
ASSLRVGGVSYNEQF
>TRBV7-9|TRBJ1-5
ASSLRGIDQPQH
>TRBV4-2|TRBJ2-2
ASSQDRGVDTGELF
>TRBV5-4|TRBJ2-5
ASSPGLASGETQY
>TRBV5-1|TRBJ2-7
ASSLGEAQSEQY
>TRBV19|TRBJ1-1
ASSVTGWDEAF
>TRBV6-6|TRBJ1-6
ASNALSSPLH
>TRBV6-5|TRBJ1-2
ASSYSRGQDYGYT
>TRBV7-3|TRBJ2-5
ASSLFAGPQETQY
>TRBV6-1|TRBJ2-5
ASGETARLETQY
>TRBV5-1|TRBJ1-1
ASSRSTPNTEAF
>TRBV19|TRBJ1-4
ASKFQGEVKLF
>TRBV18|TRBJ1-5
ASSPSGSNQPQH
>TRBV6-1|TRBJ2-3
ASSVPGRGTDTQY
>TRBV7-3|TRBJ2-2
ASSLTTSGSTGELF
>TRBV7-6|TRBJ2-1
ASRRDRGLNEQF
>TRBV6-1|TRBJ2-3
ASSEGTAGGDTQY
>TRBV6-5|TRBJ1-2
ASSSTTGGLAGYT
>TRBV4-3|TRBJ2-4
ASSQDVRLAGGEY
>TRBV5-1|TRBJ1-5
ASSLAGGPQH
>TRBV25-1|TRBJ2-7
ASSGTGTYEQY
>TRBV5-1|TRBJ1-1
ASSLAGVTEAF
>TRBV18|TRBJ2-7
ASSPPTSRGEQY
>TRBV7-2|TRBJ2-1
ASSLISSGAFVEQF
>TRBV28|TRBJ2-2
ASMPGWVNTGELF
>TRBV14|TRBJ1-1
ASSRHPGQENTEAF
>TRBV7-6|TRBJ2-3
ASSLGASGSSDTQY
>TRBV18|TRBJ2-1
ASSPPPRTSAYEGEQF
>TRBV6-4|TRBJ2-3
ASSDSNSRPNTQY